The present T cell receptor beta chain was sequenced within a study of patients and donors after allogeneic stem cell transplantation (dated by TCRdb to the early 2020s). The germline V gene specifies MGHRA as CDR1 and YSYEKL as CDR2. From the cysteine through the phenylalanine, the CDR3 covers 15 amino acids. Only the CDR3 part of the read is kept: 45 bases, read in frame from the first base. Deletion took 0 bases off V and 14 bases off J, with a span of 17 bases between the germline ends. Libraries were made using RT-PCR. Sequencing used a NextSeq 550. The public reads were reanalyzed by TCRdb: fastp trimming at Q25, MiXCR alignment, in-frame beta chains only. Rows are unified per CDR3 protein, each entry keeping the most common DNA and genes. In this sample the table shows about 150,000 distinct CDR3 sequences, about two fifths of which occur a single time. The ten top clones hold about 50% of the sample.

As concerns this clonotype: There is no known antigen for this receptor. Within one base of it there is no much larger clone, and no base qualities were kept.

Sample: blood, either unsorted or a sorted T cell fraction (not recorded which). The rearranged chain carries TRBV4-1 and TRBJ1-6; a confident D gene designation cannot be given. The TCR was taken from a human donor who was either an allogeneic HSCT recipient or a stem cell or donor lymphocyte infusion donor (not recorded which). It is not recorded whose cells these are; they may come from a transplant donor. The nucleotide sequence reads as follows: TGCGCCAGCAGCCAAGAGTTTGGGGTTACCGGAGCCCTCCACTTT. Translation gives CASSQEFGVTGALHF.